The rows below give T cell receptor beta chains drawn from one sample of a study of CD8 T cells in Susac syndrome. MiXCR, run by TCRdb on the immunoSEQ multiplex PCR reads, gives a single entry per CDR3 protein. This table has roughly 150,000 distinct CDR3 sequences, around 95% appearing once. Sequencing used CD4+ T cells from PBMCs. The receptors were gathered from a human donor in good health. Both conserved end residues are part of each CDR3. The D gene is left open where the match is weak. Size values are once, few and many counts, or a class for expanded clones, and some rows have none.

CDR3	DNA	D	size	V	J
CSARDLGGSYEQYF	TGCAGTGCTAGAGATTTGGGGGGATCCTACGAGCAGTACTTC	.	.	TRBV20-1	TRBJ2-7
CASSMSQSGVRTQYF	TGTGCCAGCAGCATGTCCCAATCAGGGGTTCGGACCCAGTACTTC	.	.	TRBV21-1	TRBJ2-5
CASSSRTTSMEQYF	TGTGCCAGCAGTTCCCGGACGACCAGCATGGAGCAGTACTTC	.	.	TRBV6-5	TRBJ2-7
CASSDNPGVDQPQHF	TGTGCCAGCAGTGATAATCCGGGTGTGGATCAGCCCCAGCATTTT	.	.	TRBV2	TRBJ1-5
CASSYRDGEQFF	TGTGCCAGCAGTTACAGGGACGGTGAGCAGTTCTTC	.	.	TRBV6-5	TRBJ2-1
CASSGSTGYSNQPQHF	TGTGCCAGCAGTGGATCCACAGGGTATAGCAATCAGCCCCAGCATTTT	.	.	TRBV6-1	TRBJ1-5
CASRGTGGSYGYTF	TGTGCCAGCAGAGGAACAGGGGGCAGCTATGGCTACACCTTC	TRBD1	.	TRBV6-5	TRBJ1-2
CASSSPWNTGELFF	TGTGCCAGCAGCTCTCCCTGGAACACCGGGGAGCTGTTTTTT	.	.	TRBV7-8	TRBJ2-2
CASSPRTGGNYGYTF	TGTGCCAGCAGCCCCCGGACAGGGGGGAACTATGGCTACACCTTC	TRBD1	.	TRBV7-9	TRBJ1-2
CASSRWTVNTEAFF	TGTGCCAGCTCACGTTGGACAGTGAACACTGAAGCTTTCTTT	.	.	TRBV18	TRBJ1-1
CASSEFSQETQYF	TGTGCCAGCAGTGAGTTCAGTCAAGAGACCCAGTACTTC	.	.	TRBV25-1	TRBJ2-5
CASSTTSGGSTDTQYF	TGTGCCAGCAGCACCACTAGCGGGGGTTCCACAGATACGCAGTATTTT	TRBD2	.	TRBV7-8	TRBJ2-3
CASRTDRGRDLGEQYF	TGTGCCAGCAGGACGGACAGGGGGCGAGATCTAGGCGAGCAGTACTTC	TRBD1	.	TRBV5-4	TRBJ2-7
CASGSDTQYF	TGTGCCAGCGGGTCGGATACGCAGTATTTT	.	.	TRBV9	TRBJ2-3
CATSQQGGGELFF	TGTGCCACCAGTCAACAGGGAGGCGGGGAGCTGTTTTTT	.	.	TRBV24-1	TRBJ2-2
CASSIRTCQENYGYTF	TGTGCCAGTAGTATACGGACATGCCAAGAAAACTATGGCTACACCTTC	.	once	TRBV19	TRBJ1-2
CASSYAGGPGGGETQYF	TGTGCCAGCAGTTACGCGGGGGGCCCAGGGGGTGGTGAGACCCAGTACTTC	.	.	TRBV6-5	TRBJ2-5
CASSLNTPDNSPLHF	TGTGCCAGCAGCCTTAATACGCCGGATAATTCACCCCTCCACTTT	.	.	TRBV7-2	TRBJ1-6
CASSLIPGDTEAFF	TGCGCCAGCAGCTTGATTCCTGGGGACACTGAAGCTTTCTTT	.	.	TRBV5-1	TRBJ1-1
CASSQDLTSGGAGETQYF	TGTGCCAGCAGCCAAGATCTGACTAGCGGGGGGGCAGGAGAGACCCAGTACTTC	TRBD2	.	TRBV3-1	TRBJ2-5
CASSPGQGNSPLHF	TGCGCCAGCAGCCCAGGACAGGGTAATTCACCCCTCCACTTT	TRBD1	.	TRBV5-1	TRBJ1-6
CSVVRGEQYF	TGCAGCGTTGTGCGGGGCGAGCAGTACTTC	.	few	TRBV29-1	TRBJ2-7
CASKSNGISSNQPQHF	TGTGCCAGTAAATCCAATGGTATATCGAGCAATCAGCCCCAGCATTTT	.	.	TRBV19	TRBJ1-5
CASSLDGSSGNTIYF	TGTGCCAGCTCACTGGACGGTAGCTCTGGAAACACCATATATTTT	.	.	TRBV18	TRBJ1-3
CASAPLGGSYEQYF	TGTGCTAGTGCCCCTTTGGGGGGATCCTACGAGCAGTACTTC	.	few	TRBV12-5	TRBJ2-7
CASSLGAVNTGELFF	TGTGCCAGCAGTTTAGGGGCGGTGAACACCGGGGAGCTGTTTTTT	.	.	TRBV12-3/TRBV12-4	TRBJ2-2
CASSLMGAGETQYF	TGTGCCAGCAGCTTGATGGGGGCAGGAGAGACCCAGTACTTC	.	.	TRBV5-4	TRBJ2-5
CASSRNRGYEQFF	TGTGCCAGCAGCCGGAACAGGGGGTATGAGCAGTTCTTC	TRBD1	.	TRBV14	TRBJ2-1
CASSPQEGAIGELFF	TGTGCCAGCAGTCCCCAGGAAGGGGCGATCGGGGAGCTGTTTTTT	.	.	TRBV6-1	TRBJ2-2
CASSLGRDITGELFF	TGTGCCAGCAGCTTAGGACGGGATATAACCGGGGAGCTGTTTTTT	.	.	TRBV7-9	TRBJ2-2
CASSLNGVRPNSPLHF	TGTGCCAGCAGCTTAAATGGGGTTCGACCTAATTCACCCCTCCACTTT	.	.	TRBV7-8	TRBJ1-6
CASSERTALSNVLTF	TGTGCCAGCAGTGAACGGACGGCCCTCTCCAACGTCCTGACTTTC	.	.	TRBV2	TRBJ2-6
CSASRGVNYGYTF	TGCAGCGCGAGTCGAGGGGTTAACTATGGCTACACCTTC	.	.	TRBV29-1	TRBJ1-2
CSVEDSVTDTQYF	TGCAGCGTTGAGGACAGCGTCACAGATACGCAGTATTTT	.	.	TRBV29-1	TRBJ2-3
CASSLVSGQGEKLFF	TGCGCCAGCAGCTTGGTTAGTGGCCAGGGTGAAAAACTGTTTTTT	.	.	TRBV5-1	TRBJ1-4
CASSPGGANTGELFF	TGTGCCAGCAGCCCCGGGGGGGCTAACACCGGGGAGCTGTTTTTT	TRBD2	few	TRBV4-2	TRBJ2-2
CASSHDDGVEQYF	TGCGCCAGCAGCCATGATGACGGAGTCGAGCAGTACTTC	.	.	TRBV4-1	TRBJ2-7
CASSWGQGASGNTIYF	TGTGCCAGCAGCTGGGGACAGGGAGCCTCTGGAAACACCATATATTTT	TRBD1	.	TRBV7-8	TRBJ1-3
CASSRQVLEEQYF	TGTGCCAGCAGTCGCCAAGTGTTGGAAGAGCAGTACTTC	.	.	TRBV6-2/TRBV6-3	TRBJ2-7
CASTGTAGGGYEQYF	TGCGCCAGCACCGGAACAGCAGGGGGAGGCTACGAGCAGTACTTC	.	.	TRBV5-1	TRBJ2-7
CSGVNPQGLTLYGYTF	TGCAGTGGTGTCAACCCCCAGGGTCTCACCTTATATGGCTACACCTTC	.	.	TRBV20-1	TRBJ1-2
CASSYPTGGANTGELFF	TGTGCCAGCAGTTACCCGACAGGGGGCGCGAACACCGGGGAGCTGTTTTTT	TRBD1	.	TRBV6-2/TRBV6-3	TRBJ2-2
CSGTPVLAGLFGEQFF	TGCAGCGGCACGCCCGTACTAGCGGGCCTCTTCGGGGAGCAGTTCTTC	TRBD2	.	TRBV29-1	TRBJ2-1
CASSSNGGTEAFF	TGTGCCAGCAGTTCGAACGGTGGGACTGAAGCTTTCTTT	.	.	TRBV12-3/TRBV12-4	TRBJ1-1
CASSLEHRGDGYTF	TGCGCCAGCAGCTTGGAGCACAGGGGTGATGGCTACACCTTC	TRBD1	.	TRBV5-1	TRBJ1-2
CSARDEAGYTF	TGCAGTGCTAGAGATGAAGCCGGCTACACCTTC	.	.	TRBV20-1	TRBJ1-2
CSAKAQNTEAFF	TGCAGTGCCAAGGCCCAGAACACTGAAGCTTTCTTT	.	.	TRBV20-1	TRBJ1-1
CASSPGTANSPLHF	TGTGCCAGCAGCCCTGGGACAGCTAATTCACCCCTCCACTTT	TRBD1	few	TRBV7-9	TRBJ1-6
CSARHLPRRDGYTF	TGCAGTGCACGGCATCTCCCCAGGCGTGATGGCTACACCTTC	.	.	TRBV20-1	TRBJ1-2
CASSSYGPSDYEQYF	TGTGCCAGCAGCAGTTACGGGCCTAGTGACTACGAGCAGTACTTC	.	.	TRBV6-2/TRBV6-3	TRBJ2-7
CASKTIGGARDTQYF	TGCGCCAGCAAGACTATCGGGGGGGCCAGGGATACGCAGTATTTT	TRBD2	.	TRBV4-1	TRBJ2-3
CASSLGSSGGAYEQYF	TGTGCCAGCAGCTTAGGTAGTTCCGGTGGGGCGTACGAGCAGTACTTC	.	.	TRBV11-2	TRBJ2-7
CSASGRGGSTEAFF	TGCAGTGCTAGTGGACGGGGGGGTTCTACCGAAGCTTTCTTT	.	.	TRBV20-1	TRBJ1-1
CASRHTRMSYGYTF	TGTGCCAGCAGACATACGAGAATGAGCTATGGCTACACCTTC	.	once	TRBV12-3/TRBV12-4	TRBJ1-2
CASSAQGGADTEAFF	TGTGCCAGCAGCGCCCAAGGGGGCGCGGACACTGAAGCTTTCTTT	TRBD1	once	TRBV9	TRBJ1-1